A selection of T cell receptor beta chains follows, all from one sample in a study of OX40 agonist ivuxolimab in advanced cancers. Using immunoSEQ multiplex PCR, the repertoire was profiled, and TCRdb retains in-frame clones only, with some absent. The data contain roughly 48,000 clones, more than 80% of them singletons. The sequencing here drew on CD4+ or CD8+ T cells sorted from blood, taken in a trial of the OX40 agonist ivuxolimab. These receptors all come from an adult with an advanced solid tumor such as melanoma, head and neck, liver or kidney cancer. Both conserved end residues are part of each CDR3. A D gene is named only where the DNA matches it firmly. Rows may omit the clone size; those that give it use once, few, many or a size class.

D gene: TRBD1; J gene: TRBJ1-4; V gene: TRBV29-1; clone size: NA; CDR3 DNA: TGCAGCGTTTGGACAGGGGTCGGAGGTGAAAAACTGTTTTTT; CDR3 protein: CSVWTGVGGEKLFF
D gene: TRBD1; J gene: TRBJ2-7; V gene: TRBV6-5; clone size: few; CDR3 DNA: TGTGCCAGCAGCAGACAGGGGACCTCCTACGAGCAGTACTTC; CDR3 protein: CASSRQGTSYEQYF
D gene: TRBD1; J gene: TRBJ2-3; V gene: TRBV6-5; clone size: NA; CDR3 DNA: TGTGCCAGCAGTCATTCAGGGGGCCGGACAGATACGCAGTATTTT; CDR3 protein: CASSHSGGRTDTQYF
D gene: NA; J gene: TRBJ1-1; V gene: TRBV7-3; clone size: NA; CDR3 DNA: TGTGCCAGCAGCTTAACGGTTGATCGACAGACGGGAGCTTTCTTT; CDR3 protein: CASSLTVDRQTGAFF
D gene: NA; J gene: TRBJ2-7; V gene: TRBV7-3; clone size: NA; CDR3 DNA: TGTGCCAGCAGCTTAAACGCCGTTACCTACGAGCAGTACTTC; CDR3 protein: CASSLNAVTYEQYF
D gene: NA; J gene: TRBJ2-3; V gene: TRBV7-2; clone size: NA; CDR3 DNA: TGTGCCAGCAGCTCCCAAGCAGGGGTCACAGATACGCAGTATTTT; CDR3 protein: CASSSQAGVTDTQYF
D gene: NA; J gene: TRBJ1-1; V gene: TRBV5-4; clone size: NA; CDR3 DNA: TGTGCCAGCAGCCCACGGAAGAGTGGGGTAAACACTGAAGCTTTCTTT; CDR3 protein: CASSPRKSGVNTEAFF
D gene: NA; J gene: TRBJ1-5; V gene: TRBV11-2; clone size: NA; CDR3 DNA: TGTGCCAGCAGCTTAGGTGGGGATCAGCCCCAGCATTTT; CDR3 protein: CASSLGGDQPQHF
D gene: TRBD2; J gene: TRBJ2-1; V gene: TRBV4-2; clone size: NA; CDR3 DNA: TGTGCCAGCAGCCTAAGGTTGGGAGCGGGGGGCACCTACAATGAGCAGTTCTTC; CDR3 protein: CASSLRLGAGGTYNEQFF
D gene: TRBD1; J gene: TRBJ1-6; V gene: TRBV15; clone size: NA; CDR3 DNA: TGTGCCACCAGCAGAGATCGGGACAGGGGGAATTCACCCCTCCACTTT; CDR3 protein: CATSRDRDRGNSPLHF